This TCR beta chain was profiled in a study of shared clonotypes between healthy human individuals. For the study at large: Researchers assigned three CD4 naive, three CD4 memory, two CD8 naive and one CD8 memory plate to each donor.

Only one count was recorded for this clone. Its antigen is undetermined. Points from the study as a whole: Non-shared clonotypes had lower generation probabilities than those shared by all four donors.

The J segment lost 6 bases and the V segment lost 2 bases, leaving 1 base of the junction unmatched. The CDR3 consists of 12 residues. From germline, CDR1 is SQVTM and CDR2 ANQGSEA. The assay was run at deep level. Method: immunoSEQ multiplex PCR; TCRdb's copy keeps in-frame clones and lacks some. The sample yields fewer than 3 million clones, 85% to 95% seen once. The TCR sequence derives from a young man in good health. Some clones in this sample may be carry-over from other donors' samples. Sequenced input: naive CD4+ T cells from PBMCs. Sample subset: CD45RA+ positively selected. V is TRBV29-1 and J is TRBJ2-1, with 7 bases lining up with TRBD2. The CDR3 sequence is CSVERGSNEQFF. In nucleotides, the CDR3 is TGCAGCGTTGAACGCGGGAGCAATGAGCAGTTCTTC.